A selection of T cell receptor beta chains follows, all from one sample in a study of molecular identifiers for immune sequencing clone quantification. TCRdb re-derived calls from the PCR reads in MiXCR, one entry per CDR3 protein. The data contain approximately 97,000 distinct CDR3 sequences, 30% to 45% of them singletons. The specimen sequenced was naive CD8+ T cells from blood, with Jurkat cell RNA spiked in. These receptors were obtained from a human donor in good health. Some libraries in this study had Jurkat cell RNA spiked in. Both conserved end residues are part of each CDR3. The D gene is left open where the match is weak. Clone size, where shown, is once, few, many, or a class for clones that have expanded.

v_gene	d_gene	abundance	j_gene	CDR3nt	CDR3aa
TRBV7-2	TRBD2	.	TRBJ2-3	TGTGCCAGCAGACCGACTAGCGGGAGAGTAGATACGCAGTATTTT	CASRPTSGRVDTQYF
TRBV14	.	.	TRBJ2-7	TGTGCCAGCAGCCAAGCCTTCTTTTATGAGCAGTACTTC	CASSQAFFYEQYF
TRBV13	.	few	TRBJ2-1	TGTGCCAGCAGCTTAGGTCGTTCCTACAATGAGCAGTTCTTC	CASSLGRSYNEQFF
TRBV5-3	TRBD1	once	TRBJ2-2	TGTGCCAGCAGCCCCGGGACAGGCCCGCACACCGGGGAGCTGTTTTTT	CASSPGTGPHTGELFF
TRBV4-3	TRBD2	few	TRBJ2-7	TGCGCCAGCAGCCAAGGGACTAGCGCGAACTACGAGCAGTACTTC	CASSQGTSANYEQYF
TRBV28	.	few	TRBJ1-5	TGTGCCAGCACCCCTGCGGGGGATCAGCCCCAGCATTTT	CASTPAGDQPQHF
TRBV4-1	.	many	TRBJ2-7	TGCGCCAGCAGCCAAGTTGTGACGCAACAATACGAGCAGTACTTC	CASSQVVTQQYEQYF
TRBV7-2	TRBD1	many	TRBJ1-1	TGTGCCAGCAGCTTAGTCCCGGGACAGGGTGAAGCTTTCTTT	CASSLVPGQGEAFF
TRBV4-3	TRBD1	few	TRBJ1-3	TGCGCCAGCAGCGAAGGACAGGGGTCTGGAAACACCATATATTTT	CASSEGQGSGNTIYF
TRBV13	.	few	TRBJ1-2	TGTGCCAGCGGGGACCTTCTTCTCTATGGCTACACCTTC	CASGDLLLYGYTF
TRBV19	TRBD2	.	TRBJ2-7	TGTGCCAGTAGTACCCAGCGGGGGAGCTCCTACGAGCAGTACTTC	CASSTQRGSSYEQYF
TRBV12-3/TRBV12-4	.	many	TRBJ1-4	TGTGCCAGCAGCCCGAGCCGCCCATCTGCAACTAATGAAAAACTGTTTTTT	CASSPSRPSATNEKLFF
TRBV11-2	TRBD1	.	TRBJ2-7	TGTGCCAGCAGCTTATGGGGACAGCTCTCCTACGAGCAGTACTTC	CASSLWGQLSYEQYF
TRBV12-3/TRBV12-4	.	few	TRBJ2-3	TGTGCCAGCAGCAGTTTCTTCGGCGGGCCTAGCACAGATACGCAGTATTTT	CASSSFFGGPSTDTQYF
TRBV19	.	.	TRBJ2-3	TGTGCCAGTAGTATAGCAGATACGCAGTATTTT	CASSIADTQYF
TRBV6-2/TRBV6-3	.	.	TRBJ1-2	TGTGCCAGCAGTTACTCGATCGCAGAGTCTAACTATGGCTACACCTTC	CASSYSIAESNYGYTF
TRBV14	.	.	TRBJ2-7	TGTGCCAGCGGCCAAGAAAGAGGCCAGACTCTCTCCTACGAGCAGTACTTC	CASGQERGQTLSYEQYF
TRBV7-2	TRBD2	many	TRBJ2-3	TGTGCCAGCAGTTATCTAGCGGGAGCTTGGGGGATAGATACGCAGTATTTT	CASSYLAGAWGIDTQYF
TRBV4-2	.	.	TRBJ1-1	TGTGCCAGCAGCCAAGATAGGGACACAGAAGTCTTCTTT	CASSQDRDTEVFF
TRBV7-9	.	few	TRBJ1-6	TGTGCCAGCAGCTTAGAGATCGGGGTATCACCCCTCCACTTT	CASSLEIGVSPLHF
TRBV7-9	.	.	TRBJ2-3	TGTGCCAGCAGCTTCGGGCAGGGAGAAGATACGCAGTATTTT	CASSFGQGEDTQYF
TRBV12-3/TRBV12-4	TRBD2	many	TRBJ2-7	TGTGCCAGCAGTTTAGTTGCGGGAGGGATCGAGCAGTACTTC	CASSLVAGGIEQYF
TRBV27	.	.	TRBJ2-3	TGTGCCAGCAGTTTCATCGGCACAGATACGCAGTATTTT	CASSFIGTDTQYF
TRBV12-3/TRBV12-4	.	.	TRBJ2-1	TGTGCCAGCAGCAATGGTGAGCAGTTCTTC	CASSNGEQFF
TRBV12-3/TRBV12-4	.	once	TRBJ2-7	TGTGCCAGCACAGACGGCCCCTACGAGCAGTACTTC	CASTDGPYEQYF
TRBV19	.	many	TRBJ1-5	TGTGCCAGTAGTATAGCGCGGGGCAATCAGCCCCAGCATTTT	CASSIARGNQPQHF
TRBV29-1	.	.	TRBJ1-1	TGCAGCGCCACGCTAATTGAAGCTGTCTTT	CSATLIEAVF
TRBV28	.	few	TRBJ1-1	TGTGCCAGCAGTTTATGGACCGCGAACACTGAAGCTTTCTTT	CASSLWTANTEAFF
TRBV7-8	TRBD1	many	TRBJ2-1	TGTGCCAGCAGCTTATGGGACAGGGGTCCCGATGAGCAGTTCTTC	CASSLWDRGPDEQFF
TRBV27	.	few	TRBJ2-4	TGTGCCAGCAGTCCCGGCCCCCTCCCAAACATTCAGTACTTC	CASSPGPLPNIQYF
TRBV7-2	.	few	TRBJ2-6	TGTGCCAGCAGCTTAGTGGGGGGCTTTGGGGCCAACGTCCTGACTTTC	CASSLVGGFGANVLTF
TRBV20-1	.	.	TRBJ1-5	TGCAGTGCTCAACAGGCTAGCAATCAGCCCCAGCATTTT	CSAQQASNQPQHF
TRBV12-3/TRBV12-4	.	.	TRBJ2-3	TGTGCCAGCGGTGAGGGCCCAGAAACGCAGTATTTT	CASGEGPETQYF